The 22 T cell receptor beta chains in this list originate from one sample, sequenced in a study of blood T cell repertoires in COVID-19. The repertoire was sequenced with immunoSEQ multiplex PCR; TCRdb's copy has only in-frame clones and lacks some. The sample consists of under 200,000 clones, almost 80% of them appearing once. Specimen: peripheral blood. Receptors originate from a man between 60 and 75 years old with active or convalescent COVID-19.

The chain has TRBV7-2 and TRBJ2-2; no definite D call. The CDR3 sequence is 16 residues long. Germline V gene data show CDR1 as SGHTA and CDR2 as FQGNSA. V was pared by 2 bases and J by 1 base, with 11 bases between. This CDR3 is CASSLRLLKNTGELFF. DNA for the CDR3: TGTGCCAGCAGCTTACGACTCTTGAAGAACACCGGGGAGCTGTTTTTT.

The gene calls are TRBV28 and TRBJ2-1, with 13 bases lining up with TRBD2. The CDR3 is 19 amino acids. Losses at the gene ends were 7 bases for V and 12 bases for J; bases not matched to a gene: 24. In germline, CDR1 is MDHEN, CDR2 SYDVKM. The chain's CDR3 is CASTTRGELAGGPGGRQFF. The CDR3 nucleotides read TGTGCCAGCACCACGCGGGGGGAACTAGCGGGAGGGCCGGGTGGAAGGCAGTTCTTC.

J is TRBJ2-2 and V is TRBV5-6; D unclear. Trimming left V 2 bases short and J 6 bases short, with 5 bases between. Germline CDR1 SGHDT, CDR2 YYEEEE. The CDR3 sequence is 12 residues long. CDR3 amino acids: CASSFFPGELFF. CDR3 nucleotide sequence: TGTGCCAGCAGCTTCTTCCCCGGGGAGCTGTTTTTT.

V usage is TRBV6-6 and J usage is TRBJ2-5, with a weak D call TRBD2 (7 bases). Germline assignment: CDR1 MNHNY and CDR2 SVGAGI (reference sequence). This CDR3 comprises 14 residues. Trimming shortened V by 5 bases and J by 1 base, and 11 bases separated the two germline ends. The CDR3 loop reads CASSARGAQETQYF. As DNA, the CDR3 is TGTGCCAGCAGTGCTCGGGGGGCCCAAGAGACCCAGTACTTC.

The chain is built from TRBV4-3 and TRBJ2-5, with a weak D call TRBD1 (7 bases). Germline V lookup: CDR1 LGHNA, CDR2 YSLEER. Deletions cut 1 base from V and 1 base from J, with 13 bases between. This CDR3 is built from 16 residues. The DNA for the CDR3 is TGCGCCAGCAGCCAAGCCCAGGGGGGCCTCCAAGAGACCCAGTACTTC. Encoded protein: CASSQAQGGLQETQYF.

The chain recombines TRBV9 with TRBJ2-7; TRBD2 agrees at 7 bases. This CDR3 spans 15 amino acids. V was clipped by 0 bases and J by 3 bases; unmatched bases: 6. From germline, CDR1 is SGDLS and CDR2 YYNGEE. CDR3 sequence reads: CASSVAAGENYEQYF. CDR3 nucleotides: TGTGCCAGCAGCGTAGCGGCGGGAGAAAACTACGAGCAGTACTTC.

The chain joins TRBV5-1 to TRBJ2-5; maybe TRBD1 (5 bases). The CDR3 covers 13 residues. Trimming stripped 4 bases from V and 2 bases from J, with 9 bases between. Per the germline V gene, CDR1 is SGHRS and CDR2 is YFSETQ. CDR3 nucleotide sequence: TGCGCCAGCAGCCAAGCAGGGCAAGAGACCCAGTACTTC. This gives the protein CASSQAGQETQYF.

This sequence joins TRBV19 and TRBJ2-7; TRBD1 agrees at 9 bases. The trim removed 6 bases at V and 1 base at J, leaving 4 bases unmatched. The CDR3 totals 14 residues. Germline-derived CDR1 and CDR2 are LNHDA and SQIVND (reference sequence). CDR3 sequence: CASSRQGDSYEQYF. DNA for the CDR3: TGTGCCAGTAGCAGACAGGGGGATTCCTACGAGCAGTACTTC.

This chain links TRBV7-2 with TRBJ1-1, with 7 positions matching TRBD1. The CDR3 is 15 residues long. J gave up 3 bases and V 1 base, and 5 bases lay outside the gene matches. CDR1 is SGHTA, CDR2 FQGNSA, per germline. The CDR3 loop is CASSLVRDRDTEAFF. The DNA of the CDR3 is TGTGCCAGCAGCTTAGTTCGAGACAGGGACACTGAAGCTTTCTTT.

The chain is built from TRBV6-2 or TRBV6-3 and TRBJ2-7; a possible D gene is TRBD2 (5 bases). V was pared by 2 bases and J by 6 bases, with 14 bases between. CDR1 is MNHEY and CDR2 is SVGEGT in the germline V gene. The CDR3 sequence is 14 residues long. The CDR3 nucleotides read TGTGCCAGCAGTTACGTCGGGGTAGTCGGCGAGCAGTACTTC. Amino acid sequence: CASSYVGVVGEQYF.

The gene calls are TRBV12-5 and TRBJ2-1; 10 nucleotides agree with TRBD2. The V gene's germline CDR1 is LGHNT and CDR2 FRNRAP. This CDR3 contains 14 residues. J gave up 4 bases and V 6 bases, and 3 bases lay outside the gene matches. Written as DNA, the CDR3 is TGTGCTAGTGGGGAGACTAGCGGGTACAATGAGCAGTTCTTC. Protein product: CASGETSGYNEQFF.

This sequence joins TRBV28 and TRBJ2-1, with TRBD1 matching 9 bases. After removal of 8 bases from V and 7 bases from J, the junction contained 6 bases not matched to a gene. This CDR3 spans 13 amino acids. CDR1 is MDHEN, CDR2 SYDVKM, per germline. The CDR3 coding sequence is TGTGCCAGCCAAAGGACAGGGGAGAATGAGCAGTTCTTC. Protein sequence: CASQRTGENEQFF.

Details on this clone: This same CDR3 is encoded by further DNA sequences in the sample. The chain employs TRBV7-2 and TRBJ2-7; 10 bases agree with TRBD1. Germline V gene sequence: CDR1 SGHTA, CDR2 FQGNSA. The V gene end was trimmed by 5 bases and the J gene end by 7 bases; junction bases not matched to a gene: 8. This CDR3 region has 14 residues. In DNA, the CDR3 is TGTGCCAGCAGCCCTAGACAGGGGGCCGGGGAGCAGTACTTC. Protein sequence: CASSPRQGAGEQYF.

The V call is TRBV6-5, the J call TRBJ2-7; 7 bases match TRBD1. Germline CDR1 and CDR2: MNHEY and SVGAGI. The CDR3 length is 13 residues. V lost 10 bases and J lost 2; bases outside the gene matches: 8. CDR3 in amino acids: CATSEGGTYEQYF. The CDR3 bases are TGTGCCACCTCAGAAGGGGGCACCTACGAGCAGTACTTC.

V usage is TRBV6-1 and J usage is TRBJ1-2; D is unclear. Germline V CDR1 and CDR2: MNHNS, SASEGT. With 1 base removed from V and 5 bases from J, the gap between germline ends came to 14 bases. This CDR3 has 15 amino acids. Written as DNA, the CDR3 is TGTGCCAGCAGTGAAGGCCGCAGTCAAATATATGGCTACACCTTC. The encoded protein is CASSEGRSQIYGYTF.

The rearrangement uses TRBV29-1 and TRBJ2-7, with TRBD1 matching over 7 bases. The J segment lost 4 bases and the V segment lost 4 bases, leaving 7 bases of the junction unmatched. Germline V gene sequence: CDR1 SQVTM, CDR2 ANQGSEA. This CDR3 contains 13 residues. This CDR3 is CSVAGGVGYEQYF. The CDR3, as DNA: TGCAGCGTTGCAGGGGGAGTAGGGTACGAGCAGTACTTC.

The genes are TRBV5-5 and TRBJ1-6, with 7 bases lining up with TRBD1. Germline CDR1 is SGHKS and CDR2 is YYEKEE (reference sequence). The CDR3 sequence is 18 residues long. V lost 1 base and J lost 7; bases outside the gene matches: 14. As DNA, the CDR3 is TGTGCCAGCAGCTTGTTCAGGGGGGATTTAGGCGCCAATTCACCCCTCCACTTT. Its translation is CASSLFRGDLGANSPLHF.

This chain uses TRBV5-1 with TRBJ2-5, with TRBD2 matching 13 bases. CDR3 length equals 17 residues. V shed 0 bases and J 1 base; nucleotides not matched to a gene: 3. CDR1 and CDR2 from the germline V gene are SGHRS and YFSETQ. The CDR3 DNA sequence: TGCGCCAGCAGCTTGGGAGGGACTAGCGGGACCCAAGAGACCCAGTACTTC. Amino acid sequence: CASSLGGTSGTQETQYF.

The rearrangement links TRBV2 to TRBJ2-7; the D is unclear. The CDR3 contains 10 residues. Germline V gives CDR1 SNHLY, CDR2 FYNNEI. The V end lost 4 bases, the J end lost 5 bases, and 3 bases lay between the germline ends. The CDR3 bases are TGTGCCAGCAGTGTAAACGAGCAGTACTTC. It translates to CASSVNEQYF.

V and J are TRBV11-3 and TRBJ2-3, with TRBD1 matching 8 bases. There are 14 residues in the CDR3. V trimming: 5 bases; J trimming: 6 bases; junction bases outside the gene matches: 7. CDR1 and CDR2 from the germline V gene are SGHNT and YENEEA. The CDR3 nucleotides are TGTGCCAGCAGCCGGGGACAGGCGGGGGATACGCAGTATTTT. Translating gives CASSRGQAGDTQYF.

J is TRBJ2-3 and V is TRBV5-1, with D uncertain. The germline gives CDR1 SGHRS, CDR2 YFSETQ. This CDR3 region has 14 residues. Between the trimmed V and J ends, which lost 0 bases and 2 bases, there was a span of 7 bases. The CDR3: CASSLEPNTDTQYF. CDR3 in DNA: TGCGCCAGCAGCTTGGAACCTAACACAGATACGCAGTATTTT. Full variable domain (missing parts from reference TRBV5-1 and TRBJ2-3): KAGVTQTPRYLIKTRGQQVTLSCSPISGHRSVSWYQQTPGQGLQFLFEYFSETQRNKGNFPGRFSGRQFSNSRSEMNVSTLELGDSALYLCASSLEPNTDTQYFGPGTRLTVL.

The chain is built from TRBV6-5 and TRBJ1-1; tentatively, D is TRBD1 (6 bases). The CDR3 has 14 amino acids. V was clipped by 6 bases and J by 2 bases, with 13 bases between them. From germline, CDR1 is MNHEY and CDR2 SVGAGI. The CDR3 here is CASSPGTRNTEAFF. As DNA, the CDR3 is TGTGCCAGCAGCCCAGGGACAAGAAACACTGAAGCTTTCTTT.